This T cell receptor beta chain was sequenced during a study of T cell responses to AZD1222 COVID-19 vaccine. Overall study results and limits: Regions left unmutated in variants are reportedly the target of nearly half of spike-specific TCRs. Spike-specific TCR breadth and depth rose after two AZD1222 doses. CD4 TCRs associated with vaccination spanned spike, dominating at 160-218 and 743-854. The study sampled repertoires only after the peak T cell response.

Assay used: immunoSEQ multiplex PCR; TCRdb lists only in-frame clones, some missing. In the table there are about 81,000 clones, about 90% of which are singletons. As to this clone: Its antigen is unidentified.

The receptor's source is an adult who received the AZD1222 COVID-19 vaccine. Sample: peripheral blood, taken 28 days after the second AZD1222 dose.

The chain's CDR3 is CASSSQGWFYEQYF. CDR3 coding DNA: TGTGCCAGCAGTTCCCAAGGTTGGTTCTACGAGCAGTACTTC. The V gene is TRBV27, the J gene TRBJ2-7; D is ambiguous. V dropped 4 bases and J dropped 3 bases, with 13 bases sitting between them. The CDR3 sequence is 14 residues long. Germline CDR1 and CDR2: MNHEY and SMNVEV (reference sequence).